Each of the 22 T cell receptor beta chains below was sequenced from the same sample in a study of identical twins. A single record per CDR3 protein comes from TCRdb applying MiXCR to the 5' RACE reads. The data hold 150,000 or so distinct CDR3 sequences, with roughly 3.5% observed a single time. The source material was memory T cells sorted from blood. The origin of the receptors is a man between 18 and 35 years old in good health.

This clonotype showed up many times. V gene TRBV15 combines with J gene TRBJ2-2; either TRBD1 or TRBD2 may fit D (6 bases each). Germline values: CDR1 LNHNV, CDR2 YYDKDF (reference sequence). The CDR3 runs 16 residues. Trimming took off 3 bases at V and 5 bases at J, with 16 bases between the two ends. In nucleotides, the CDR3 is TGTGCCACCAGCAGGGGGGGCCCAGGGGAGACCGGGGAGCTGTTTTTT. Protein: CATSRGGPGETGELFF.

The chain recombines TRBV19 with TRBJ2-1, with 9 bases aligning to TRBD2. V lost 7 bases, J lost 2 bases, and 12 bases stayed unmatched. The germline gives CDR1 LNHDA, CDR2 SQIVND (reference sequence). This CDR3 region has 17 residues. CDR3 region: CASKAGGTTNPYNEQFF. The CDR3 bases are TGTGCCAGTAAAGCGGGAGGTACTACGAATCCCTACAATGAGCAGTTCTTC.

The gene calls are TRBV27 and TRBJ2-5, with 9 nucleotides matching TRBD2. Germline V gene sequence: CDR1 MNHEY, CDR2 SMNVEV (reference sequence). This CDR3 comprises 14 residues. V lost 2 bases and J lost 11; bases outside the gene matches: 9. The CDR3 reads CASSLASGLAGQYF. Written as DNA, the CDR3 is TGTGCCAGCAGTTTAGCGTCCGGGCTAGCGGGGCAGTACTTC.

This clonotype was counted ten times or more. In DNA, the CDR3 is TGTGCCAGCAGTTTCGGCGGGACCAACAATGAGCAGTTCTTC. This codes for CASSFGGTNNEQFF. This chain joins TRBV27 and TRBJ2-1; D is possibly TRBD2 (6 bases). Germline V lookup: CDR1 MNHEY, CDR2 SMNVEV (reference sequence). V was clipped by 3 bases and J by 5 bases, with 11 bases between them. The CDR3 sequence is 14 residues long.

This clonotype appeared many times. The rearrangement uses TRBV7-8 and TRBJ2-7; the D gene could be TRBD1 or TRBD2 (5 bases each). From germline, CDR1 is SGHVS and CDR2 FQNEAQ. The CDR3 contains 15 residues. V dropped 2 bases and J dropped 6 bases, with 17 bases sitting between them. CDR3 loop: CASSLWSQGESEQYF. For the CDR3, the DNA is TGTGCCAGCAGCTTATGGAGTCAAGGGGAGAGCGAGCAGTACTTC.

This clonotype was seen many times. The J gene is TRBJ2-7, the V gene TRBV28; D uncertain. The ends were cut back, 2 bases at V and 6 bases at J, with 11 bases in the middle. Germline V gene lookup returns CDR1 MDHEN and CDR2 SYDVKM. This CDR3 spans 13 amino acids. DNA of the CDR3: TGTGCCAGCAGTTTAAGGTTCCCACTCGAGCAGTACTTC. Translation: CASSLRFPLEQYF.

This clonotype was picked up many times. V gene TRBV7-9 combines with J gene TRBJ2-5; maybe TRBD1 (6 bases). Trimming left V 1 base short and J 1 base short, with 13 bases between. This CDR3 has 16 amino acids. Germline assignment: CDR1 SEHNR and CDR2 FQNEAQ (reference sequence). CDR3 sequence reads: CASSLGQGNLQETQYF. In DNA form, the CDR3 reads TGTGCCAGCAGCTTAGGGCAGGGGAACCTCCAAGAGACCCAGTACTTC.

This clonotype showed up many times. V gene TRBV27 combines with J gene TRBJ1-2; 7 bases line up with TRBD1. The V gene end was trimmed by 5 bases and the J gene end by 8 bases; junction bases not matched to a gene: 20. Germline CDR1 MNHEY, CDR2 SMNVEV (reference sequence). The CDR3 contains 17 residues. DNA of the CDR3: TGTGCCAGCAGTCCCTTTGGAATCTCATCGACAGGGAGCGGCTACACCTTC. This gives the protein CASSPFGISSTGSGYTF.

There are many counts of this clonotype. This chain uses TRBV6-6 with TRBJ2-5, with D perhaps matching TRBD2 (6 bases). With 7 bases removed from V and 5 bases from J, the gap between germline ends came to 11 bases. The CDR3 contains 12 residues. Germline-derived CDR1 and CDR2 are MNHNY and SVGAGI (reference sequence). The DNA of the CDR3 is TGTGCCAGCAACGGGAGAGAGGAGACCCAGTACTTC. Encoded protein: CASNGREETQYF.

With respect to this clonotype: A much larger clone differs by one base, so this may be a read error. This rearrangement joins TRBV6-1 to TRBJ2-1, with 7 bases that match TRBD2. CDR1 is MNHNS and CDR2 is SASEGT in the germline V gene. The ends lost 1 base at V and 6 bases at J; junction bases unmatched: 3. The CDR3 consists of 14 residues. The CDR3 here is CASSEGLAGNEQFF. CDR3 nucleotides: TGTGCCAGCAGTGAAGGACTAGCTGGCAATGAGCAGTTCTTC.

This clonotype was counted ten times or more. V and J are TRBV20-1 and TRBJ2-4; 10 bases align to TRBD1. Trimming at V came to 4 bases and at J to 6 bases, leaving 6 bases not matched to a gene. From germline, CDR1 is DFQATT and CDR2 SNEGSKA (reference sequence). The CDR3 contains 14 residues. The CDR3 region is CSATGTGVLNIQYF. In nucleotides, the CDR3 is TGCAGTGCTACCGGGACAGGGGTTCTAAACATTCAGTACTTC.

This clonotype appeared a few times. The chain uses TRBV6-1 and TRBJ2-3; 7 bases agree with TRBD2. The CDR3 has 15 residues. CDR1 is MNHNS and CDR2 is SASEGT in the germline V gene. The trim removed 8 bases at V and 3 bases at J, leaving 11 bases unmatched. In nucleotides, the CDR3 is TGTGCCAGCGCCGACGGGGGGAAGACAACAGATACGCAGTATTTT. Protein sequence: CASADGGKTTDTQYF.

This clonotype was seen ten or more times. The chain combines TRBV12-3 or TRBV12-4 with TRBJ1-1, with D unresolved. The CDR3 covers 11 residues. Trimming took 0 bases from V and 7 from J, leaving 3 bases between them. The CDR3: CASSLALEAFF. In DNA, the CDR3 is TGTGCCAGCAGTTTAGCGCTTGAAGCTTTCTTT.

This clonotype appeared many times. The CDR3 here is CASSFITSYSSYNEQFF. CDR3 nucleotides: TGTGCCAGCAGCTTTATAACGTCCTATAGCTCCTACAATGAGCAGTTCTTC. The chain links TRBV7-9 to TRBJ2-1, with no clear D. There are 17 residues in the CDR3. V lost 3 bases and J lost 0, with 15 bases in between. Per the germline V gene, CDR1 is SEHNR and CDR2 is FQNEAQ (reference sequence). Looking up the rest from reference TRBV7-9 and TRBJ2-1 gives the full variable domain: DTGVSQNPRHKITKRGQNVTFRCDPISEHNRLYWYRQTLGQGPEFLTYFQNEAQLEKSRLLSDRFSAERPKGSFSTLEIQRTEQGDSAMYLCASSFITSYSSYNEQFFGPGTRLTVL.

This clonotype was picked up many times. This chain connects TRBV12-3 or TRBV12-4 to TRBJ2-3, with no clear D. Trimming left V 1 base short and J 5 bases short, with 10 bases between. The CDR3 is 14 residues long. CDR3 region: CASSLEGPGDTQYF. In DNA form, the CDR3 reads TGTGCCAGCAGTTTAGAGGGCCCAGGAGATACGCAGTATTTT.

This clonotype was detected many times. This chain joins TRBV7-2 and TRBJ1-6; D is undetermined. CDR3 length: 16 residues. Looked up from germline, CDR1 is SGHTA and CDR2 is FQGNSA. V shed 6 bases and J shed 2 bases, with 14 bases lying between them. The CDR3 loop is CASRDGRVTYNSPLHF. In nucleotides, the CDR3 is TGTGCCAGCAGAGACGGCCGGGTCACCTATAATTCACCCCTCCACTTT.

This chain uses TRBV15 with TRBJ2-5; 7 positions match TRBD2. Germline CDR1 LNHNV, CDR2 YYDKDF (reference sequence). The CDR3 has 13 residues. Trimming cost V 1 base and J 4 bases; bases outside gene matches: 0. The CDR3: CATSRGLAETQYF. The CDR3 coding sequence is TGTGCCACCAGCAGAGGACTAGCAGAGACCCAGTACTTC.

This clonotype has a count of ten or more. The V gene is TRBV20-1, the J gene TRBJ2-2; no firm D call. From germline, CDR1 is DFQATT and CDR2 SNEGSKA (reference sequence). Trimming took 0 bases from V and 0 from J, leaving 5 bases between them. The CDR3 has 14 amino acids. CDR3 bases: TGCAGTGCTAGAGATGGGGCGAACACCGGGGAGCTGTTTTTT. Translated, it gives CSARDGANTGELFF.

This clonotype appeared many times. The J gene is TRBJ2-5, the V gene TRBV28; the D is unclear. Trimming shortened V by 3 bases and J by 4 bases, and 9 bases separated the two germline ends. The germline V gene has CDR1 MDHEN and CDR2 SYDVKM. This CDR3 has 13 residues. The CDR3 DNA is TGTGCCAGCAGTTTCTCAGGCAGAGAGACCCAGTACTTC. Translated: CASSFSGRETQYF.

This clonotype was counted ten times or more. The genes are TRBV7-9 and TRBJ1-1, with 7 bases matching TRBD1. V dropped 4 bases and J dropped 0; count of bases not matched to a gene: 11. Germline lookup yields CDR1 SEHNR and CDR2 FQNEAQ (reference sequence). The CDR3 is made up of 17 amino acids. The chain's CDR3 is CASSSGGFIRLNTEAFF. DNA for the CDR3: TGTGCCAGCAGCTCAGGGGGATTTATACGACTGAACACTGAAGCTTTCTTT.

This clonotype was detected a few times. The J gene is TRBJ1-1, the V gene TRBV30; unclear D gene. The germline V and J ends were trimmed by 1 base and 0 bases, with 9 bases remaining between them. The CDR3 extends over 14 amino acids. The germline gives CDR1 GTSNPN, CDR2 SVGIG (reference sequence). CDR3 sequence: CAWSADRLNTEAFF. CDR3 sequence (DNA): TGTGCCTGGAGTGCGGACCGCTTGAACACTGAAGCTTTCTTT.

This clonotype was seen at least ten times. The genes are TRBV7-2 and TRBJ2-2; D uncertain. Germline assignment: CDR1 SGHTA and CDR2 FQGNSA. Trimming took 1 base from V and 0 from J, leaving 9 bases between them. The CDR3 is 16 residues long. The CDR3 DNA reads TGTGCCAGCAGCTTAGGTAGCAGGCCGAACACCGGGGAGCTGTTTTTT. This translates into CASSLGSRPNTGELFF.